This is a list of T cell receptor beta chains from one sample in a study of blood T cell repertoires in COVID-19. Assay: immunoSEQ multiplex PCR; the TCRdb copy retains only in-frame clones and omits some. The profile shows about 270,000 clones, 75% to 90% of them singletons. Specimen: PBMCs or T cells enriched from blood (not recorded which). The receptors were sampled from a woman in her thirties with acute COVID-19. Both conserved end residues are part of each CDR3. The D gene is left open where the match is weak.

TRBJ2-7	TRBV7-9	.	CASSNPVWDNSYEQYF
TRBJ2-3	TRBV5-1	TRBD2	CASSFGLAGVSDTQYF
TRBJ2-7	TRBV7-8	TRBD1	CASSDGQGFGGEQYF
TRBJ1-6	TRBV27	TRBD1	CASNGQGLGSPLHF
TRBJ2-7	TRBV27	TRBD2	CASSLVGGSHPYEQYF
TRBJ2-7	TRBV27	TRBD2	CASSYSGSSYEQYF
TRBJ2-7	TRBV7-2	TRBD1	CASSRPGQGIEDYEQYF
TRBJ2-1	TRBV5-1	.	CASSLGAGEDEQFF
TRBJ2-7	TRBV5-1	TRBD1	CASRKTGSYEQYF
TRBJ2-1	TRBV27	.	CASSLWVFSGEQFF
TRBJ2-7	TRBV11-2	.	CASSGLQGGEQYF
TRBJ2-5	TRBV15	TRBD2	CATSRPDRGRGSKETQYF
TRBJ2-1	TRBV6-2/TRBV6-3	TRBD2	CASSGLARFEQFF
TRBJ1-6	TRBV14	.	CASSQDLLSSYNSPLHF
TRBJ1-1	TRBV6-2/TRBV6-3	TRBD1	CASSPDRENTEAFF
TRBJ2-2	TRBV4-1	TRBD2	CASSQDASGKVGELFF
TRBJ2-1	TRBV28	TRBD2	CASSLGLAGGGEQFF